This T cell receptor beta chain was documented in a study of blood T cell repertoires in COVID-19. Turning to the study itself: Spain, Italy and the United States supplied samples that represented acute and convalescent COVID-19. PBMCs, B-cell-depleted T cells, or T cells provided the cDNA or gDNA that made up the material.

The germline CDR1 and CDR2 sequences are MDHEN and SYDVKM. This CDR3 has 14 residues. V was trimmed by 5 bases and J by 4 bases, leaving 14 bases between them. How the authors handled the data: Reference gene primer amplification in the assay estimated nucleated cell counts. Libraries were prepared by immunoSEQ multiplex PCR; TCRdb keeps only in-frame clonotypes and omits some of them. That table gives V, J and clone size, and the DNA gave D and trimming. The data contain 83,000 or so clones, around 82% of them seen just once; the ten biggest clones take up around a fifth. The sample comprised peripheral blood. This receptor was identified in a human donor in a cohort sampled during active COVID-19. The V and J genes are TRBV28 and TRBJ2-5, with D perhaps matching TRBD1 (6 bases). The DNA for the CDR3 is TGTGCCAGCAGTGTACGGGACACCTTAGAGACCCAGTACTTC. Translating gives CASSVRDTLETQYF. The full variable domain, its missing parts supplied by reference TRBV28 and TRBJ2-5, is DVKVTQSSRYLVKRTGEKVFLECVQDMDHENMFWYRQDPGLGLRLIYFSYDVKMKEKGDIPEGYSVSREKKERFSLILESASTNQTSMYLCASSVRDTLETQYFGPGTRLLVL.